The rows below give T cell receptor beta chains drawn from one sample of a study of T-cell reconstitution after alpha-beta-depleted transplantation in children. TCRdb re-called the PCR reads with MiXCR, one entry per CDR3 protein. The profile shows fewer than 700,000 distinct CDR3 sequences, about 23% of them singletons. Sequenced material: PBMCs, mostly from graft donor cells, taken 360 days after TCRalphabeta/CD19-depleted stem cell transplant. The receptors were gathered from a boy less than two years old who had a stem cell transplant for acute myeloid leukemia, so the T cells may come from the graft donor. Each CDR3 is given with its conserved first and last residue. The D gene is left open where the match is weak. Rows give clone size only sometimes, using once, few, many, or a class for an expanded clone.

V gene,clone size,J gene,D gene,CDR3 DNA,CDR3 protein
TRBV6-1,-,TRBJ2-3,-,TGTGCCAGCACCCAAAATGGGGGGCCGTCAGATACGCAGTATTTT,CASTQNGGPSDTQYF
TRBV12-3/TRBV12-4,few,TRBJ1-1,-,TGTGCCAGCACCAATGGGGGGGAAGCTTTCTTT,CASTNGGEAFF
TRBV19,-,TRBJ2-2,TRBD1,TGTGCCAGTCAGACAGGGCCCTTACCGAACGGGGAGCTGTTTTTT,CASQTGPLPNGELFF
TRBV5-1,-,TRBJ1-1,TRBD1,TGCGCCAGCAGCTTGGCCGTGGACAGGGCCACTGAAGCTTTCTTT,CASSLAVDRATEAFF
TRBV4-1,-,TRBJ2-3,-,TGCGCCAGCAGCCCTCCGCCAGGTTTGCGGAGCACAGATACGCAGTATTTT,CASSPPPGLRSTDTQYF
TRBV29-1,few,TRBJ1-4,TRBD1,TGCAGCGTTGAACTTTCCACCGGGACAGGGAGGGAAAAACTGTTTTTT,CSVELSTGTGREKLFF
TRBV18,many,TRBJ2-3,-,TGTGCCAGCTCACCCACACGCGGGCCGGGTTGGAACACAGATACGCAGTATTTT,CASSPTRGPGWNTDTQYF
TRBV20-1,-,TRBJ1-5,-,TGCAGTGCTAGCGCCACGGGAGGGCCGGATAGCAATCAGCCCCAGCATTTT,CSASATGGPDSNQPQHF
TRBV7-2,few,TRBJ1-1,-,TGTGCCAGCAGCTTAAAACCGACCCAGGGTGAAGCTTTCTTT,CASSLKPTQGEAFF
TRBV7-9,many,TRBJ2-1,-,TGTGCCAGCAGCCCTAGGGGAGATGAGCAGTTCTTC,CASSPRGDEQFF
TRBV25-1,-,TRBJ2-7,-,TGTGCCAGCAGTGAGAATATAAGGGAGCAGTACTTC,CASSENIREQYF
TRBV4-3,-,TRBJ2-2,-,TGCGCCAGCAGCCAAGGAGAGGGCAGTCACACCGGGGAGCTGTTTTTT,CASSQGEGSHTGELFF
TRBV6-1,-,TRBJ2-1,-,TGTGCCAGCGCGTTTGGGACCATGGGGTTTGAGCAGTTCTTC,CASAFGTMGFEQFF
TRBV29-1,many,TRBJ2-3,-,TGCAGCGTGGCCGGGGACGGGGGCCTTAGCACAGATACGCAGTATTTT,CSVAGDGGLSTDTQYF
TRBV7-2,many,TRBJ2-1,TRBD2,TGTGCCAGCGGAGGTGGACTAGCGGAACCGTACAATGAGCAGTTCTTC,CASGGGLAEPYNEQFF
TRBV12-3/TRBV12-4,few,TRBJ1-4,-,TGTGCCAGCAGTTTTGGGGGACCCGCAACTAATGAAAAACTGTTTTTT,CASSFGGPATNEKLFF
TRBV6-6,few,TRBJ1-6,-,TGTGCCAGCAGTTACTCGGTCCTCGCGCCCCTCCACTTT,CASSYSVLAPLHF
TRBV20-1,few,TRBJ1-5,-,TGCAGTGCTAACAGGGAGGATCAGCCCCAGCATTTT,CSANREDQPQHF
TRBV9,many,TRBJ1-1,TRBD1,TGTGCCAGCAGCGCCGGACAGGAGGGCACTGAAGCTTTCTTT,CASSAGQEGTEAFF
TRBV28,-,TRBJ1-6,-,TGTGCCAGCAGTTTCATAGATTTGGGAAATTCACCCCTCCACTTT,CASSFIDLGNSPLHF
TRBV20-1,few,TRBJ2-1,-,TGCAGTGCCCCTCGGACTGCCCCGTGGAATGAGCAGTTCTTC,CSAPRTAPWNEQFF
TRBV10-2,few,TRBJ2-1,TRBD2,TGCGCCAGCAGGGGTAGCGGGGGGGCCGGTGAGCAGTTCTTC,CASRGSGGAGEQFF
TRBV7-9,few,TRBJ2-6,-,TGTGCCAGCAGCTCCCCCCCCGGGGCCAACGTCCTGACTTTC,CASSSPPGANVLTF
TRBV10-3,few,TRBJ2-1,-,TGTGCCATCAGTGAGTCTACTAGGGGGAACCTCGATGGTGAGCAGTTCTTC,CAISESTRGNLDGEQFF
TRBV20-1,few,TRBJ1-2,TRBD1,TGCAGTGCTACTACAGGGGGCAACTATGGCTACACCTTC,CSATTGGNYGYTF
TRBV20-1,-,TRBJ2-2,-,TGCAGTGTACACGCCTTCGCGAACACCGGGGAGCTGTTTTTT,CSVHAFANTGELFF
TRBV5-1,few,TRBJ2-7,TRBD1,TGCGCCAGCAGCACGGACAGGGATGGCTACGAGCAGTACTTC,CASSTDRDGYEQYF
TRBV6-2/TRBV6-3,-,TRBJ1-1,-,TGTGCCAGCAGTTCCATCAGGGAGAACACTGAAGCTTTCTTT,CASSSIRENTEAFF
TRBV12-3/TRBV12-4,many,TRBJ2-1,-,TGTGCCAGCAGTTCCCAGGGCTATGAGCAGTTCTTC,CASSSQGYEQFF
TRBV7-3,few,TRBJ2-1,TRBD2,TGTGCCAGCAGCTTAACGGGCGGGGGGACCTACAATGAGCAGTTCTTC,CASSLTGGGTYNEQFF
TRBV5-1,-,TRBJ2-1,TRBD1,TGCGCCAGCAGCTTGGCCCTTGACCTGGACAGGGTGGAGAATGAGCAGTTCTTC,CASSLALDLDRVENEQFF
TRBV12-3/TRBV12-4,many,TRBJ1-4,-,TGTGCCAGCACCGGGGCGAATCGAGGGGAAAAACTGTTTTTT,CASTGANRGEKLFF
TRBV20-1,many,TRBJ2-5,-,TGCAGTGCTAGTGGCTATTTGGGCGCGGCCCAGTACTTC,CSASGYLGAAQYF
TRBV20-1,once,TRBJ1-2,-,TGCAGTGCTAGAGATCGGGGGATCGTTACGCTCGCTAGTGGCTACACCTTC,CSARDRGIVTLASGYTF
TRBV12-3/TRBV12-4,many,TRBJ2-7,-,TGTGCCAGCAGTTTGGGGGGCCTGACCTACGAGCAGTACTTC,CASSLGGLTYEQYF
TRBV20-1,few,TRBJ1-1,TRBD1,TGCAGTGCTCCCAACACAAGGACAGGTATGAACACTGAAGCTTTCTTT,CSAPNTRTGMNTEAFF
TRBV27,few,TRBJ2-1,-,TGTGCCAGCAGCCCCGAACCGAACAATGAGCAGTTCTTC,CASSPEPNNEQFF
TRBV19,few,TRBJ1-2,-,TGTGCCAGTAGTAAAGGGACTACTAACTATGGCTACACCTTC,CASSKGTTNYGYTF
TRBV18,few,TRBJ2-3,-,TGTGCCAGCTCGCCGACGGAGGATACAGATACGCAGTATTTT,CASSPTEDTDTQYF
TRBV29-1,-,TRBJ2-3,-,TGCAGCGTTCAGCCCCGATTCACAGATACGCAGTATTTT,CSVQPRFTDTQYF
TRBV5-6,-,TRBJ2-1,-,TGTGCCAGCAGCTTGGAACGGGGTACGTCCTACAATGAGCAGTTCTTC,CASSLERGTSYNEQFF
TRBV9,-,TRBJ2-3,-,TGTGCCAGCAGCGCGGACTTCCCCTACACAGATACGCAGTATTTT,CASSADFPYTDTQYF
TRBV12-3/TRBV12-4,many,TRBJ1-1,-,TGTGCCAGCTCGCCCGGCTTCACTGAAGCTTTCTTT,CASSPGFTEAFF
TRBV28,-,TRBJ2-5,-,TGTGCCAGCATCGGGCGGGAAGAGACCCAGTACTTC,CASIGREETQYF
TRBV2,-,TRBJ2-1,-,TGTGCCAGCAGTGGAAGGTCTGCGGATTATGAGCAGTTCTTC,CASSGRSADYEQFF
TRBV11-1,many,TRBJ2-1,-,TGTGCCAGCAGCTTACAGGGGAGGGTCCCTGAGATGGATGAGCAGTTCTTC,CASSLQGRVPEMDEQFF
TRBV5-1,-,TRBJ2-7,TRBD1,TGCGCCAGCAGCTCACGACAGGGAACATCCTACGAGCAGTACTTC,CASSSRQGTSYEQYF
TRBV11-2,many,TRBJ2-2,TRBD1,TGTGCCAGCAGCGCAGGGGGGACAGGGCATTACACCGGGGAGCTGTTTTTT,CASSAGGTGHYTGELFF
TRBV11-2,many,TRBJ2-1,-,TGTGCCAGCAGGGTCCAACAGGGCTCCTACAATGAGCAGTTCTTC,CASRVQQGSYNEQFF
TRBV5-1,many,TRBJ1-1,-,TGCGCCAGCAGCGTCGATGCGGGGGGCGCTGAAGCTTTCTTT,CASSVDAGGAEAFF
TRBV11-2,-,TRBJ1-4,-,TGTGCCAGCAGCCCCAACATCTGGGGGCGCGTTAATGAAAAACTGTTTTTT,CASSPNIWGRVNEKLFF